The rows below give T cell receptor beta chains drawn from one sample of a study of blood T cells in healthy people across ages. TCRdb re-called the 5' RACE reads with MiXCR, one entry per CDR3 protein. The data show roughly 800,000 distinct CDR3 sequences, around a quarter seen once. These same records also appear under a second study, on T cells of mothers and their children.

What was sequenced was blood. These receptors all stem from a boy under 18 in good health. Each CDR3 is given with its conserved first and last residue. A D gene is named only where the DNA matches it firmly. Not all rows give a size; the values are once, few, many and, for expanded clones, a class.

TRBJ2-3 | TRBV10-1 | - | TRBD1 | CASSESTDRGDTQYF | TGCGCCAGCAGTGAGTCCACGGACAGGGGCGATACGCAGTATTTT
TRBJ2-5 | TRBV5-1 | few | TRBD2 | CASSSILAGAQETQYF | TGCGCCAGCAGCTCGATACTAGCGGGGGCACAAGAGACCCAGTACTTC
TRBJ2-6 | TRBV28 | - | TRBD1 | CASRKAGQGSFGANVLTF | TGTGCCAGCAGGAAGGCGGGACAGGGTTCCTTTGGGGCCAACGTCCTGACTTTC
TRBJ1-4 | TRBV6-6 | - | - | CASSYRPGKEDEKLFF | TGTGCCAGCAGTTATCGGCCAGGGAAGGAGGATGAAAAACTGTTTTTT
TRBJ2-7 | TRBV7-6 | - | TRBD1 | CASSRTGWNEQYF | TGTGCCAGCAGCCGGACAGGCTGGAACGAGCAGTACTTC
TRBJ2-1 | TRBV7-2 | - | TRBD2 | CASSLVSGGVRFF | TGTGCCAGCAGCTTAGTTAGCGGGGGGGTTCGGTTCTTC
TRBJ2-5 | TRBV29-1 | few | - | CSVEDLSGAGEETQYF | TGCAGCGTTGAAGATTTATCGGGGGCCGGGGAAGAGACCCAGTACTTC
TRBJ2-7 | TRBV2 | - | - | CASSEAGRSGEQYF | TGTGCCAGCAGTGAAGCGGGACGCTCTGGGGAGCAGTACTTC
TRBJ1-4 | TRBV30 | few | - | CAWSMANGNEKLFF | TGTGCCTGGAGCATGGCTAACGGTAATGAAAAACTGTTTTTT
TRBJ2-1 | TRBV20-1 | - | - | CSARDQVRHEQFF | TGCAGTGCTAGAGATCAGGTCCGGCATGAGCAGTTCTTC
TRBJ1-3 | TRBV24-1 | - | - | CATTADRGSGNTIYF | TGTGCCACTACTGCAGACAGAGGCTCTGGAAACACCATATATTTT
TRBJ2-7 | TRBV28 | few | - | CASSSTGVYEQYF | TGTGCCAGCAGTTCAACGGGGGTCTACGAGCAGTACTTC
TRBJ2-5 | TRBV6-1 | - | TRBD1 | CASGTARRETQYF | TGTGCCAGTGGGACAGCTCGACGGGAGACCCAGTACTTC
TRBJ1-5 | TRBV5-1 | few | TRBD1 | CASSRGQGRDQPQHF | TGCGCCAGCAGCCGCGGACAGGGGAGGGATCAGCCCCAGCATTTT
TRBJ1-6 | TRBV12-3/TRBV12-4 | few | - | CASSSDSRQGSYNSPLHF | TGTGCCAGCAGTTCGGACAGCAGGCAAGGCTCCTATAATTCACCCCTCCACTTT
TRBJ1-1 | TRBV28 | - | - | CAISPAPRNTEAFF | TGTGCCATTTCTCCGGCCCCGAGGAACACTGAAGCTTTCTTT
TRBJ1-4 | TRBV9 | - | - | CASSVRQDEKLFF | TGTGCCAGCAGCGTACGTCAGGATGAAAAACTGTTTTTT
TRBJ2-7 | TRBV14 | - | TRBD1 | CASSDNRGLYCEQYF | TGTGCCAGCAGCGATAACAGGGGCTTGTATTGCGAGCAGTACTTC
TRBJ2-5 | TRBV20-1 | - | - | CSASDWETQYF | TGCAGTGCTAGCGACTGGGAGACCCAGTACTTC
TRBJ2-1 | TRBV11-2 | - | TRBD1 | CASTLDDRAYNEQFF | TGTGCCAGCACCCTTGACGACAGGGCCTACAATGAGCAGTTCTTC
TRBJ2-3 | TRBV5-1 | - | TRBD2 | CASGPQGGGAPDTQYF | TGCGCCAGCGGACCCCAGGGCGGGGGGGCTCCAGATACGCAGTATTTT
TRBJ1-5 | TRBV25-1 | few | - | CASSELGRGPQHF | TGTGCCAGCAGTGAATTAGGTCGAGGACCCCAGCATTTT
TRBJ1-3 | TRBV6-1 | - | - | CASSETGSGNTIYF | TGTGCCAGCAGTGAAACGGGCTCTGGAAACACCATATATTTT
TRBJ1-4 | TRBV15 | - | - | CATSRADTPALNEKLFF | TGTGCCACCAGCAGAGCCGATACACCAGCACTTAATGAAAAACTGTTTTTT
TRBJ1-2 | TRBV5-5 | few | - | CASSYPIKVQTFTF | TGTGCCAGCAGCTATCCAATCAAAGTTCAGACCTTCACCTTC
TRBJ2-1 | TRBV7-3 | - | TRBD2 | CASSLMGGSSYNEQFF | TGTGCCAGCAGCTTAATGGGGGGGAGCTCCTACAATGAGCAGTTCTTC
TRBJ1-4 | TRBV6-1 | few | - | CASSEGGSRMKLFF | TGTGCCAGCAGTGAAGGAGGCAGTCGGATGAAACTGTTTTTT
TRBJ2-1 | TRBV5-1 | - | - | CASSFEGSSAEQFF | TGCGCCAGCAGCTTTGAGGGGTCCTCGGCTGAGCAGTTCTTC
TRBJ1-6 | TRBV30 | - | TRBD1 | CAWSVLPDRGYSPLHF | TGTGCCTGGAGTGTACTCCCAGACAGGGGGTACTCACCCCTCCACTTT
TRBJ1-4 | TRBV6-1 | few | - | CASSPAFMVEKLFF | TGTGCCAGCAGTCCAGCCTTCATGGTGGAAAAACTGTTTTTT
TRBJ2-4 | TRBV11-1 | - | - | CASSLAQGAGANIQYF | TGTGCCAGCAGCTTAGCGCAGGGTGCAGGAGCCAACATTCAGTACTTC
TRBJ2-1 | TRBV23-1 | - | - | CASSHNREQFF | TGCGCCAGCAGTCATAACAGGGAGCAGTTCTTC
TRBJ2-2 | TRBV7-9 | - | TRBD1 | CASSNRGRNGELFF | TGTGCCAGCAGCAACAGGGGGCGAAACGGGGAGCTGTTTTTT
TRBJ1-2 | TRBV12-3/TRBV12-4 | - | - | CASSWRNSYGYTF | TGTGCCAGCAGTTGGCGGAATTCCTATGGCTACACCTTC
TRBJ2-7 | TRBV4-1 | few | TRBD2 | CASSSLGGDLSYEQYF | TGCGCCAGCAGCTCCCTCGGGGGGGACCTATCCTACGAGCAGTACTTC
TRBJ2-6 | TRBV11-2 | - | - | CASTPVWGPSSGANVLTF | TGTGCCAGCACCCCTGTATGGGGCCCGAGCTCTGGGGCCAACGTCCTGACTTTC
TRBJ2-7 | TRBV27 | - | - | CASSLVGIGYEQYF | TGTGCCAGCAGTTTGGTCGGGATTGGCTACGAGCAGTACTTC
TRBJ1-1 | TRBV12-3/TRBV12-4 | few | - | CASSPAKTTFF | TGTGCCAGCAGTCCAGCGAAGACGACTTTCTTT
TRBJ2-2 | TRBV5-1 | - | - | CASSLVSPAAMGPGELFF | TGCGCCAGCAGCTTGGTTTCTCCGGCCGCGATGGGGCCCGGGGAGCTGTTTTTT
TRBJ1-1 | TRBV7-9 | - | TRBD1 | CASSARDRQFSEAFF | TGTGCCAGCAGCGCCCGGGACAGACAGTTTTCTGAAGCTTTCTTT
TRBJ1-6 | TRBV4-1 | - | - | CASSQSRPGTLQNSPLHF | TGCGCCAGCAGCCAATCCCGTCCGGGGACACTTCAAAATTCACCCCTCCACTTT
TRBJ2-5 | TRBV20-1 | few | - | CSANGRAETQYF | TGCAGTGCTAACGGCAGAGCAGAGACCCAGTACTTC
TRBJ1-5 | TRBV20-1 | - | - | CSARETGNQPQHF | TGCAGTGCTAGGGAGACGGGCAATCAGCCCCAGCATTTT
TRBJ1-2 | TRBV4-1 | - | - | CASSQARGTYGYTF | TGCGCCAGCAGCCAAGCTCGGGGGACCTATGGCTACACCTTC
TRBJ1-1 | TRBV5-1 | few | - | CASSLLGGGGTEAFF | TGCGCCAGCAGCTTGTTGGGGGGCGGTGGCACTGAAGCTTTCTTT
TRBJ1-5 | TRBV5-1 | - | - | CASSLEGNSGQPQHF | TGCGCCAGCAGCTTGGAGGGGAACAGCGGACAGCCCCAGCATTTT
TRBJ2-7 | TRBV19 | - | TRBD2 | CASSPRTSGGVSYEQYF | TGTGCCAGTAGTCCCCGGACTAGCGGGGGGGTTTCCTACGAGCAGTACTTC
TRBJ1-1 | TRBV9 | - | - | CASSPDGQLNTEAFF | TGTGCCAGCAGCCCTGATGGACAGTTGAACACTGAAGCTTTCTTT
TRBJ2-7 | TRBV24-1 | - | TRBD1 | CATSVDRGSSYEQYF | TGTGCCACCAGTGTTGACAGGGGAAGCTCCTACGAGCAGTACTTC
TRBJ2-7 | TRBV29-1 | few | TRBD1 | CSVRTGGGYEQYF | TGCAGCGTCCGGACAGGGGGAGGGTACGAGCAGTACTTC
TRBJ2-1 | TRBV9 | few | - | CASSVARERGEQFF | TGTGCCAGCAGCGTAGCTAGAGAAAGGGGTGAGCAGTTCTTC
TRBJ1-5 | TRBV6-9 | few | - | CASYLFPGGARSNQPQHF | TGTGCCAGCTACTTATTCCCCGGGGGGGCTAGGAGCAATCAGCCCCAGCATTTT
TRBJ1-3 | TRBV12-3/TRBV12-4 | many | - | CASSLGQGNTIYF | TGTGCCAGCAGTTTAGGGCAGGGAAACACCATATATTTT